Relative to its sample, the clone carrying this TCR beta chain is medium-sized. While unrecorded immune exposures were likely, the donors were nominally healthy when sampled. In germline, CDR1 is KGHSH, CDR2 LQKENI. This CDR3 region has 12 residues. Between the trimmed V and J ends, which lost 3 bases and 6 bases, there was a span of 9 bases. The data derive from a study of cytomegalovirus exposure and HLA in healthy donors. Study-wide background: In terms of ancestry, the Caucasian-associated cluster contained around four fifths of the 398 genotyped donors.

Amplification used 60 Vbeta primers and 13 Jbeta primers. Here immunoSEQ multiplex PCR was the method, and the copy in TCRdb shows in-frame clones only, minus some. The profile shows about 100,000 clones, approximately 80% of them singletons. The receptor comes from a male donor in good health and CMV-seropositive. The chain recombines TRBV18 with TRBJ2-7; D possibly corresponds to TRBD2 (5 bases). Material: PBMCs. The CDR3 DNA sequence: TGTGCCAGCTCACCGGGAGACGTCGAGCAGTACTTC. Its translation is CASSPGDVEQYF.